The present T cell receptor (beta chain) was sequenced within a study of cytotoxic CD8 clonotypes in ibrutinib-treated CLL. Study overall: Recorded responses included some 24 partial and 2 complete; following median around 68 months, 14 stayed remitted and roughly 12 progressed.

CDR1 and CDR2 (germline): SQVTM, ANQGSEA. The CDR3 totals 14 residues. V lost 4 bases and J lost 5; bases outside the gene matches: 7. Using immunoSEQ multiplex PCR, the repertoire was profiled, and TCRdb retains in-frame clones only, with some absent. Of almost 250,000 clones in the sample, under 80% are singletons; the top ten hold 15%. This clone was counted between two and nine times. Its target is not known. Points from the study as a whole: Higher clonality was seen at ibrutinib response and a return toward baseline at progression. Sampling time points were not equivalent between sustained-remission and progressing patients.

This TCR was recovered from a human donor with chronic lymphocytic leukemia. The material was PBMCs, obtained after 24 months of ibrutinib treatment. The V and J genes are TRBV29-1 and TRBJ2-2, with TRBD1 matching over 7 bases. CDR3 nucleotides: TGCAGCGTTGGACAGGGATCGAGGACCGGGGAGCTGTTTTTT. This encodes CSVGQGSRTGELFF.